One and the same sample provided the 14 T cell receptor beta chains below, sequenced in a study of T cell repertoires in cytomegalovirus infection. TCRdb itself ran the reads through MiXCR, one entry per CDR3 protein. This sample has some 700,000 distinct CDR3 sequences; under 40% occur once, and the top ten carry more than 2.5%. Sequenced sample: PBMCs. These receptors originate from a human donor in good health (CMV status not recorded). Some clones in this sample may be carry-over from other donors' samples.

With regard to this clonotype: This sequence may be a read error, since a much larger clone differs from it by one base. This chain connects TRBV7-2 to TRBJ1-3; tentative D call: TRBD1 (6 bases). This CDR3 has 15 amino acids. CDR1 is SGHTA and CDR2 is FQGNSA in the germline V gene. The CDR3 loop is CDSSARGGSGNTIYF. The CDR3 nucleotides read TGTGACAGCAGCGCCAGGGGCGGCTCTGGAAACACCATATATTTT.

The chain joins TRBV6-1 to TRBJ2-5, with TRBD1 identical over 11 bases. Per the germline V gene, CDR1 is MNHNS and CDR2 is SASEGT. The CDR3 contains 15 residues. The ends lost 4 bases at V and 5 bases at J; junction bases unmatched: 6. The CDR3 is CASSGGTGGGETQYF. DNA for the CDR3: TGTGCCAGCAGTGGCGGGACAGGGGGTGGGGAGACCCAGTACTTC.

The chain carries TRBV28 and TRBJ2-2; D not resolved. This CDR3 is built from 16 residues. Germline CDR1 MDHEN, CDR2 SYDVKM. V was shortened by 1 base and J by 6 bases, with 15 bases between the two germline ends. In DNA form, the CDR3 reads TGTGCCAGCAGTTTATTCGGGCAAGGGATCGCCGGGGAGCTGTTTTTT. Amino acid sequence: CASSLFGQGIAGELFF. Using reference TRBV28 and TRBJ2-2 for the parts outside the CDR3, the full variable domain is DVKVTQSSRYLVKRTGEKVFLECVQDMDHENMFWYRQDPGLGLRLIYFSYDVKMKEKGDIPEGYSVSREKKERFSLILESASTNQTSMYLCASSLFGQGIAGELFFGEGSRLTVL.

V and J are TRBV7-3 and TRBJ2-5; a weak D match, TRBD1 (7 bases). V shed 2 bases and J shed 3 bases, with 16 bases lying between them. The length of the CDR3 is 16 residues. Germline V lookup: CDR1 SGHTA, CDR2 FQGTGA. In nucleotides, the CDR3 is TGTGCCAGCAGCTTATGGGTGGCAGGGGGGAAAGAGACCCAGTACTTC. Translation gives CASSLWVAGGKETQYF.

The genes are TRBV28 and TRBJ1-1, with 7 bases aligning to TRBD1. This CDR3 is built from 16 residues. V dropped 6 bases and J dropped 6; count of bases not matched to a gene: 16. The V gene's germline CDR1 is MDHEN and CDR2 SYDVKM. The CDR3 here is CASSPLGGGARAEAFF. CDR3 DNA sequence: TGTGCCAGCAGCCCACTGGGAGGGGGCGCAAGGGCTGAAGCTTTCTTT.

The CDR3: CASTSPRGRYRGELFF. In DNA form, the CDR3 reads TGTGCCAGCACGTCCCCCCGCGGGCGCTATCGGGGGGAGCTGTTTTTT. The chain carries TRBV28 and TRBJ2-2; a possible D gene is TRBD2 (5 bases). Looked up from germline, CDR1 is MDHEN and CDR2 is SYDVKM. Trimming shortened V by 7 bases and J by 8 bases, and 23 bases separated the two germline ends. This CDR3 contains 16 residues.

This clonotype turned up a few times. V is TRBV19 and J is TRBJ2-2, with 10 bases that match TRBD2. This CDR3 contains 16 residues. Germline assignment: CDR1 LNHDA and CDR2 SQIVND (reference sequence). Unmatched junction bases numbered 7, after V lost 4 bases and J lost 5 bases. The CDR3, as DNA: TGTGCCAGTAGTAACCCTAGCGGGAGTAGTACCGGGGAGCTGTTTTTT. Protein product: CASSNPSGSSTGELFF.

This clonotype was observed a handful of times. The CDR3 loop is CASSDEPNRVHTYEQYF. CDR3 sequence (DNA): TGTGCCAGCAGTGATGAACCCAACAGGGTACATACCTACGAGCAGTACTTC. The gene calls are TRBV2 and TRBJ2-7; D is perhaps TRBD1 (6 bases). The CDR3 has 17 residues. Germline CDR1 is SNHLY and CDR2 is FYNNEI. With 3 bases removed from V and 2 bases from J, the gap between germline ends came to 20 bases.

In this sample, this clonotype turned up a few times. The chain has TRBV9 and TRBJ2-3, with a weak D call TRBD2 (6 bases). V lost 3 bases and J lost 1, with 12 bases in between. Looked up from germline, CDR1 is SGDLS and CDR2 is YYNGEE. CDR3 length: 15 residues. CDR3 sequence: CASSDGTLRTDTQYF. The CDR3, as DNA: TGTGCCAGCAGCGATGGGACTCTCCGCACAGATACGCAGTATTTT.

This sequence joins TRBV28 and TRBJ2-4, with no clear D. V lost 3 bases to trimming and J lost 0 bases, with 9 bases between them. There are 15 residues in the CDR3. Germline CDR1 is MDHEN and CDR2 is SYDVKM. In DNA, the CDR3 is TGTGCCAGCAGTTTCGGCGGTCTAGCCAAAAACATTCAGTACTTC. Protein sequence: CASSFGGLAKNIQYF.

This clonotype has only a few counts. The chain couples TRBV28 to TRBJ1-5; perhaps TRBD1 as D (5 bases). Looked up from germline, CDR1 is MDHEN and CDR2 is SYDVKM. The CDR3 length is 15 residues. Trimming took off 5 bases at V and 4 bases at J, with 15 bases between the two ends. CDR3 in DNA: TGTGCCAGCAGTCAAAGTTTGGGGGGGAATCAGCCCCAGCATTTT. As protein: CASSQSLGGNQPQHF.

CDR3 nucleotides: TGTGCCAGCAGCTTAGAGGGGACCGGGACTCCGTACCTCGATGAGCAGTTCTTC. Translated: CASSLEGTGTPYLDEQFF. The chain couples TRBV7-6 to TRBJ2-1; tentative D call: TRBD2 (6 bases). CDR1 and CDR2 from the germline V gene are SGHVS and FNYEAQ. The CDR3 covers 18 residues. The V and J ends lost 1 base and 8 bases respectively, with 24 bases between them.

The rearrangement links TRBV7-9 to TRBJ1-1, with a tentative D call TRBD1 (6 bases). Trimming took off 0 bases at V and 4 bases at J, with 12 bases between the two ends. The CDR3 sequence is 15 residues long. Germline loops: CDR1 SEHNR, CDR2 FQNEAQ (reference sequence). CDR3 amino acids: CASSLARGRVTEAFF. The CDR3 DNA is TGTGCCAGCAGCTTAGCGCGGGGGCGGGTCACTGAAGCTTTCTTT.

This clonotype was counted a few times. This sequence joins TRBV2 and TRBJ1-5; possible D gene TRBD1, 6 bases. Trimming pared 5 bases from V and 4 bases from J, leaving 15 bases between. CDR3 length: 15 residues. CDR1 is SNHLY and CDR2 is FYNNEI in the germline V gene. In nucleotides, the CDR3 is TGTGCCAGCAGTCCCGGGACACTACTGAATCAGCCCCAGCATTTT. Translating gives CASSPGTLLNQPQHF.